Reported below is one T cell receptor (beta chain). The antigen is unknown. The CDR3 is made up of 12 amino acids. Germline V gene sequence: CDR1 SQVTM, CDR2 ANQGSEA. Unmatched junction bases numbered 6, after V lost 7 bases and J lost 3 bases. The data belong to a study of T cell responses to AZD1222 COVID-19 vaccine. Assay: immunoSEQ multiplex PCR; the TCRdb copy retains only in-frame clones and omits some. The sample lists some 50,000 clones, 89% occurring once. Broader study findings: Seropositive at baseline were only a handful of AZD1222 recipients. Without day 14 samples, only post-peak T cell repertoires were studied. Spike-specific TCR repertoires showed rising breadth and depth after two AZD1222 doses.

The clonotype originates from an adult who received the AZD1222 COVID-19 vaccine. The V call is TRBV29-1, the J call TRBJ2-7; 7 nucleotides match TRBD2. This material consisted of peripheral blood, taken 28 days after the second AZD1222 dose. The DNA for the CDR3 is TGCAGCGCCTTGAGCGGGGACTACGAGCAGTACTTC. Amino acid sequence: CSALSGDYEQYF.